One sample yielded the 32 T cell receptor beta chains listed below, sequenced in a study of CD8 T cells in ankylosing spondylitis. TCRdb ran MiXCR on the 5' RACE reads and lists one entry per CDR3 protein. The sample holds approximately 140,000 distinct CDR3 sequences, more than 40% seen once. Sample: synovial fluid, either unsorted or a sorted T cell fraction (not recorded which). The receptors shown here come from a male donor with ankylosing spondylitis.

This clonotype was observed a handful of times. The V and J genes are TRBV5-1 and TRBJ2-1, with D maybe TRBD1 (5 bases). V was trimmed by 1 base and J by 9 bases, leaving 20 bases between them. Per the germline V gene, CDR1 is SGHRS and CDR2 is YFSETQ. CDR3 length equals 16 residues. The CDR3 is CASSLLAGKWCGEQFF. CDR3 sequence (DNA): TGCGCCAGCAGCTTGTTGGCAGGGAAGTGGTGTGGTGAGCAGTTCTTC.

This clonotype showed up just once. The rearrangement joins TRBV10-3 to TRBJ1-2; D possibly corresponds to TRBD1 (6 bases). This CDR3 is 15 amino acids long. Germline V gene data show CDR1 as ENHRY and CDR2 as SYGVKD. Trimming shortened V by 0 bases and J by 2 bases, and 10 bases separated the two germline ends. In DNA form, the CDR3 reads TGTGCCATCAGTGAGTCGAGGGACATCAACTATGGCTACACCTTC. Its translation is CAISESRDINYGYTF.

CDR3 sequence reads: CSASEVGWRGTDTQYF. CDR3 DNA sequence: TGCAGTGCTAGCGAGGTCGGGTGGCGGGGTACAGATACGCAGTATTTT. The gene calls are TRBV20-1 and TRBJ2-3, with D perhaps TRBD2 (6 bases). CDR3 size: 16 residues. Germline V gene sequence: CDR1 DFQATT, CDR2 SNEGSKA (reference sequence). V was pared by 3 bases and J by 3 bases, with 19 bases between.

This clonotype has ten or more counts. V and J are TRBV6-2 or TRBV6-3 and TRBJ2-2; 9 nucleotides agree with TRBD1. The V segment lost 3 bases and the J segment 4 bases; nucleotides outside the gene matches: 6. The germline V gene has CDR1 MNHEY and CDR2 SVGEGT. The CDR3 totals 16 residues. This chain's CDR3 is CASSYTPGQGTGELFF. DNA for the CDR3: TGTGCCAGCAGTTATACGCCGGGACAGGGCACCGGGGAGCTGTTTTTT.

V usage is TRBV7-2 and J usage is TRBJ2-3; unclear D gene. Germline-derived CDR1 and CDR2 are SGHTA and FQGNSA. This CDR3 has 15 amino acids. V lost 1 base and J 2 bases, leaving 10 bases between the germline ends. The CDR3 nucleotides are TGTGCCAGCAGCTTAGGGGCGACCCCCACAGATACGCAGTATTTT. Translating gives CASSLGATPTDTQYF.

This clonotype has just a few counts. The chain couples TRBV12-3 or TRBV12-4 to TRBJ1-5; D gene unclear. The CDR3 runs 12 residues. The ends were cut back, 5 bases at V and 3 bases at J, with 5 bases in the middle. The CDR3 DNA follows: TGTGCCAGCAGTCCCCACAATCAGCCCCAGCATTTT. Its protein is CASSPHNQPQHF.

The V gene is TRBV12-3 or TRBV12-4, the J gene TRBJ2-1; the D is unclear. The CDR3 is 16 residues long. V dropped 3 bases and J dropped 0 bases, with 12 bases sitting between them. For the CDR3, the DNA is TGTGCCAGCAGTTTTTGGACGACAAGCTCCTACAATGAGCAGTTCTTC. Protein product: CASSFWTTSSYNEQFF.

This chain's CDR3 is CASSLGGGLMNTEAFF. The CDR3 coding sequence is TGCGCCAGCAGCCTGGGTGGGGGGTTGATGAACACTGAAGCTTTCTTT. The chain joins TRBV5-1 to TRBJ1-1; D is possibly TRBD1 (5 bases). The length of the CDR3 is 16 residues. CDR1 and CDR2 from the germline V gene are SGHRS and YFSETQ. Trimming cost V 4 bases and J 0 bases, with 16 bases left between them.

The genes are TRBV5-1 and TRBJ2-7; no clear D gene. Germline loops: CDR1 SGHRS, CDR2 YFSETQ. The CDR3 contains 14 residues. V was cut by 1 base and J by 0 bases, with 8 bases left in between. The CDR3 is CASSLWRDSYEQYF. The DNA for the CDR3 is TGCGCCAGCAGCTTGTGGCGCGACTCCTACGAGCAGTACTTC.

The chain is built from TRBV7-9 and TRBJ2-1; 7 positions match TRBD2. CDR1 SEHNR and CDR2 FQNEAQ come from the germline V gene (reference sequence). Germline trimming cut 6 bases from V and 3 bases from J; bases unmatched to any gene: 2. CDR3 size: 13 residues. CDR3 DNA: TGTGCCAGCAGAAGCGGGAACTACAATGAGCAGTTCTTC. Protein: CASRSGNYNEQFF. Looking up the rest from reference TRBV7-9 and TRBJ2-1 gives the full variable domain: DTGVSQNPRHKITKRGQNVTFRCDPISEHNRLYWYRQTLGQGPEFLTYFQNEAQLEKSRLLSDRFSAERPKGSFSTLEIQRTEQGDSAMYLCASRSGNYNEQFFGPGTRLTVL.

The V call is TRBV12-3 or TRBV12-4, the J call TRBJ2-1; 7 bases align to TRBD1. CDR3 length: 16 amino acids. The trim removed 1 base at V and 4 bases at J, leaving 7 bases unmatched. The chain's CDR3 is CASSLGGQEKYNEQFF. The DNA for the CDR3 is TGTGCCAGCAGTTTAGGTGGACAGGAAAAGTACAATGAGCAGTTCTTC.

V gene TRBV28 combines with J gene TRBJ1-2; the D is unclear. With 1 base removed from V and 0 bases from J, the gap between germline ends came to 9 bases. The CDR3 consists of 15 residues. Looked up from germline, CDR1 is MDHEN and CDR2 is SYDVKM. The chain's CDR3 is CASSLLVLSNYGYTF. CDR3 DNA: TGTGCCAGCAGTTTATTGGTGTTATCTAACTATGGCTACACCTTC.

The sample holds many counts of this clonotype. This sequence joins TRBV30 and TRBJ2-7; 8 bases fit TRBD2. The germline V gene has CDR1 GTSNPN and CDR2 SVGIG (reference sequence). There are 16 residues in the CDR3. Trimming cost V 2 bases and J 4 bases; bases outside gene matches: 13. The CDR3 sequence is CAWSLDLGTRVYEQYF. CDR3 DNA: TGTGCCTGGAGTCTTGATCTCGGGACTAGGGTTTACGAGCAGTACTTC.

This clonotype was counted between two and nine times. J is TRBJ2-1 and V is TRBV11-1; a weak D match, TRBD2 (5 bases). CDR1 and CDR2 from the germline V gene are SGHAT and FQDESV (reference sequence). With 5 bases removed from V and 0 bases from J, the gap between germline ends came to 20 bases. CDR3 length: 18 residues. This CDR3 reads CASSARPSDYYSYNEQFF. In nucleotides, the CDR3 is TGTGCCAGCAGCGCGCGACCATCCGACTACTACTCCTACAATGAGCAGTTCTTC.

The chain carries TRBV27 and TRBJ2-1; 11 bases agree with TRBD2. Germline loops: CDR1 MNHEY, CDR2 SMNVEV (reference sequence). The trim removed 10 bases at V and 3 bases at J, leaving 5 bases unmatched. The CDR3 contains 14 residues. In DNA form, the CDR3 reads TGTGCCACCACTAGCGGGAGTGTCTACAATGAGCAGTTCTTC. Its translation: CATTSGSVYNEQFF.

This clonotype was seen only a few times. The chain combines TRBV12-5 with TRBJ2-1; D not certain. Germline lookup yields CDR1 LGHNT and CDR2 FRNRAP. The CDR3 is 12 amino acids. The CDR3 DNA is TGTAGGGTGGCTCCTGATTGGAATGAGCAGTTCTTC. It encodes CRVAPDWNEQFF.

This clonotype showed up many times. This chain uses TRBV20-1 with TRBJ2-7, with 7 positions matching TRBD1. This CDR3 is built from 13 residues. The junction had 5 bases not matched to a gene; V was cut back by 2 bases and J by 4 bases. Germline V gene lookup returns CDR1 DFQATT and CDR2 SNEGSKA (reference sequence). CDR3 nucleotide sequence: TGCAGTGCTAGATTCGACAGGGATTACGAGCAGTACTTC. Residues: CSARFDRDYEQYF.

CDR3 region: CASSEGQSYNEQFF. DNA of the CDR3: TGTGCCAGCAGTGAGGGACAGTCCTACAATGAGCAGTTCTTC. This rearrangement joins TRBV6-2 or TRBV6-3 to TRBJ2-1; the match to TRBD1 covers 7 bases. V lost 5 bases to trimming and J lost 1 base; unmatched junction nucleotides: 2. The CDR3 length is 14 residues. The germline gives CDR1 MNHEY, CDR2 SVGEGT.

This clonotype was detected a few times. The chain carries TRBV27 and TRBJ1-5; D unclear. Germline V lookup: CDR1 MNHEY, CDR2 SMNVEV (reference sequence). The CDR3 is 13 amino acids. V lost 4 bases and J lost 0, with 4 bases in between. CDR3: CASSSVSNQPQHF. The CDR3, as DNA: TGTGCCAGCAGTTCGGTTAGCAATCAGCCCCAGCATTTT.

This clonotype has a handful of counts. This sequence joins TRBV28 and TRBJ2-3; possibly TRBD2 for D (6 bases). The length of the CDR3 is 20 residues. CDR1 is MDHEN, CDR2 SYDVKM, per germline. Trimming removed 3 bases from V and 0 bases from J, with 25 bases in between. CDR3 sequence (DNA): TGTGCCAGCAGTTTCCCCCTAATCAGAGAAGCGGGTTCAAGCACAGATACGCAGTATTTT. The encoded protein is CASSFPLIREAGSSTDTQYF.

The V call is TRBV5-4, the J call TRBJ2-1, with 9 bases aligning to TRBD2. Germline CDR1 and CDR2: SGHNT and YYREEE (reference sequence). The CDR3 runs 15 residues. V was clipped by 0 bases and J by 5 bases; unmatched bases: 3. CDR3 loop: CASSLVGGRDNEQFF. The DNA for the CDR3 is TGTGCCAGCAGCTTGGTCGGCGGGAGGGACAATGAGCAGTTCTTC.

The chain combines TRBV7-9 with TRBJ1-4, with D possibly TRBD1 on 5 matching bases. V was clipped by 6 bases and J by 5 bases, with 13 bases between them. The CDR3 length is 14 residues. CDR1 is SEHNR, CDR2 FQNEAQ, per germline (reference sequence). In DNA, the CDR3 is TGTGCCAGCAGTCCCGACAGCCTCAATGAAAAACTGTTTTTT. Translation: CASSPDSLNEKLFF.

The J gene is TRBJ1-2, the V gene TRBV15, with D perhaps matching TRBD1 (5 bases). Germline V gene sequence: CDR1 LNHNV, CDR2 YYDKDF (reference sequence). Trimming took 5 bases from V and 4 from J, leaving 17 bases between them. This CDR3 has 15 residues. The CDR3 spells CATSYAREGGYGYTF. The CDR3 nucleotides are TGTGCCACCAGCTACGCCAGGGAAGGAGGCTATGGCTACACCTTC.

This clonotype was observed a few times. The genes are TRBV7-9 and TRBJ1-1; possibly TRBD1 for D (5 bases). There are 14 residues in the CDR3. The ends were cut back, 8 bases at V and 1 base at J, with 14 bases in the middle. Germline CDR1 is SEHNR and CDR2 is FQNEAQ (reference sequence). The CDR3 sequence is CASLRGHSNTEAFF. The CDR3 bases are TGTGCCAGCCTCCGAGGACACTCGAACACTGAAGCTTTCTTT.

This sequence joins TRBV10-3 and TRBJ2-3, with a tentative D call TRBD1 (6 bases). From germline, CDR1 is ENHRY and CDR2 SYGVKD. Deletions cut 5 bases from V and 3 bases from J, with 6 bases between. The CDR3 is 12 amino acids. The CDR3 nucleotides are TGTGCCATCAGTACAGGGACAGATACGCAGTATTTT. Its protein is CAISTGTDTQYF.

The chain is built from TRBV6-5 and TRBJ2-3, with 8 positions matching TRBD2. The germline gives CDR1 MNHEY, CDR2 SVGAGI. The CDR3 is made up of 14 amino acids. J lost 6 bases, V lost 4 bases, and 6 bases had no gene match. CDR3: CASSFTGGPDTQYF. CDR3 DNA sequence: TGTGCCAGCAGTTTCACGGGGGGGCCTGATACGCAGTATTTT.

V gene TRBV4-3 combines with J gene TRBJ2-3; no definite D call. Deletions cut 0 bases from V and 4 bases from J, with 17 bases between. The CDR3 has 17 amino acids. Germline V gene lookup returns CDR1 LGHNA and CDR2 YSLEER. The CDR3 DNA sequence: TGCGCCAGCAGCCAAGATTTCCTCTCTTCTGCGGCAGATACGCAGTATTTT. This translates into CASSQDFLSSAADTQYF.

The V and J genes are TRBV7-6 and TRBJ2-7; possibly TRBD1 for D (5 bases). Germline assignment: CDR1 SGHVS and CDR2 FNYEAQ. V was pared by 1 base and J by 0 bases, with 13 bases between. CDR3 length: 16 residues. Here the CDR3 reads CASSLGGLVASYEQYF. The CDR3 DNA reads as TGTGCCAGCAGCTTAGGGGGCCTGGTGGCCTCCTACGAGCAGTACTTC.

A few counts support this clonotype. The V and J genes are TRBV9 and TRBJ2-1, with D possibly matching TRBD2 (6 bases). Germline V gives CDR1 SGDLS, CDR2 YYNGEE. The length of the CDR3 is 13 residues. Trimming left V 1 base short and J 8 bases short, with 10 bases between. For the CDR3, the DNA is TGTGCCAGCAGCGTACCGGGAGACTATGAGCAGTTCTTC. Amino acid sequence: CASSVPGDYEQFF.

CDR3 loop: CASSYIPGQTNYGYTF. In nucleotides, the CDR3 is TGTGCCAGCAGTTACATCCCGGGACAGACAAACTATGGCTACACCTTC. The chain joins TRBV12-3 or TRBV12-4 to TRBJ1-2, with 7 nucleotides matching TRBD1. V gave up 4 bases and J gave up 2 bases; unmatched junction bases: 10. The CDR3 consists of 16 residues.

This chain's CDR3 is CASSPVLAGDYWTYNEQFF. The CDR3 bases are TGTGCCAGCAGCCCCGTGCTAGCGGGAGACTATTGGACGTACAATGAGCAGTTCTTC. The V gene is TRBV4-2, the J gene TRBJ2-1, with 10 bases aligning to TRBD2. Germline V lookup: CDR1 LGHNA, CDR2 YNFKEQ. The CDR3 extends over 19 amino acids. Trimming at V came to 4 bases and at J to 4 bases, leaving 16 bases not matched to a gene.

This clonotype was counted between two and nine times. J is TRBJ2-2 and V is TRBV4-1; TRBD2 aligns across 10 bases. The CDR3 has 17 residues. Germline loops: CDR1 MGHRA, CDR2 YSYEKL. With 2 bases clipped from V and 2 bases from J, the junction kept 5 bases outside the gene matches. CDR3: CASSQHRLAGNTGELFF. DNA for the CDR3: TGCGCCAGCAGCCAACATCGACTAGCGGGTAACACCGGGGAGCTGTTTTTT.